These 19 T cell receptor beta chains came from one sample sequenced in a study of identical twins. TCRdb recomputed calls from the 5' RACE reads with MiXCR, one row per CDR3 protein. Found here are roughly 350,000 distinct CDR3 sequences, 9% to 15% of them singletons; the top ten hold approximately 7.9%. The same sample was also used in a study of yellow fever vaccine responses in identical twins.

What was sequenced was CD8+ T cells sorted from blood. These receptors came from a woman aged 18 to 35 in good health.

This clonotype has at least ten counts. The chain joins TRBV12-3 or TRBV12-4 to TRBJ2-1; D ambiguous. The CDR3 contains 12 residues. The V end lost 2 bases, the J end lost 7 bases, and 6 bases lay between the germline ends. This chain's CDR3 is CASSLRENEQFF. The CDR3 region has the DNA TGTGCCAGCAGTTTAAGGGAAAATGAGCAGTTCTTC.

This clonotype showed up just a few times. The chain recombines TRBV11-2 with TRBJ2-5; TRBD1 aligns across 10 bases. Germline V gene lookup returns CDR1 SGHAT and CDR2 FQNNGV. CDR3 length: 15 amino acids. V lost 6 bases, J lost 5 bases, and 9 bases stayed unmatched. CDR3 in amino acids: CASSQGTGDGETQYF. Written as DNA, the CDR3 is TGTGCCAGCAGTCAAGGGACAGGGGACGGGGAGACCCAGTACTTC.

The genes are TRBV5-6 and TRBJ2-7; D is unresolved. Germline CDR1 is SGHDT and CDR2 is YYEEEE. This CDR3 contains 11 residues. V lost 4 bases and J lost 0, with 2 bases in between. The CDR3, as DNA: TGTGCCAGCAGCAGCTCCTACGAGCAGTACGTC. It specifies CASSSSYEQYV.

The rearrangement uses TRBV27 and TRBJ2-7, with D unclear. Trimming shortened V by 6 bases and J by 5 bases, and 14 bases separated the two germline ends. The CDR3 is made up of 13 amino acids. Germline V gives CDR1 MNHEY, CDR2 SMNVEV (reference sequence). This CDR3 reads CASRESGENEQYF. In DNA, the CDR3 is TGTGCCAGCAGGGAAAGTGGTGAGAACGAGCAGTACTTC.

This clonotype was detected only a few times. V and J are TRBV5-1 and TRBJ1-1; D possibly corresponds to TRBD1 (5 bases). This CDR3 has 15 amino acids. V dropped 0 bases and J dropped 6 bases, with 15 bases sitting between them. In germline, CDR1 is SGHRS, CDR2 YFSETQ. This CDR3 is CASSLGTRFNAEAFF. The CDR3 bases are TGCGCCAGCAGCTTGGGGACACGGTTTAACGCTGAAGCTTTCTTT.

This chain joins TRBV12-3 or TRBV12-4 and TRBJ2-5; 16 bases are a match to TRBD2. J gave up 6 bases and V 5 bases, and 9 bases lay outside the gene matches. The CDR3 is made up of 17 amino acids. In DNA form, the CDR3 reads TGTGCCAGCAGTCCCGGGACTAGCGGGGGGGCCAGCCAGACCCAGTACTTC. This sequence encodes CASSPGTSGGASQTQYF.

This clonotype was picked up a small number of times. The V call is TRBV15, the J call TRBJ1-1; D is unresolved. The CDR3 covers 13 residues. V lost 0 bases to trimming and J lost 3 bases, with 5 bases between them. CDR1 LNHNV and CDR2 YYDKDF come from the germline V gene (reference sequence). The CDR3: CATSRDEYTEAFF. For the CDR3, the DNA is TGTGCCACCAGCAGAGATGAGTACACTGAAGCTTTCTTT. The full variable domain, in which reference TRBV15 and TRBJ1-1 provide the parts outside the CDR3, is DAMVIQNPRYQVTQFGKPVTLSCSQTLNHNVMYWYQQKSSQAPKLLFHYYDKDFNNEADTPDNFQSRRPNTSFCFLDIRSPGLGDTAMYLCATSRDEYTEAFFGQGTRLTVV.

The chain joins TRBV14 to TRBJ1-2; TRBD1 might be the D (5 bases). This CDR3 is 13 amino acids long. CDR1 and CDR2 from the germline V gene are SGHDN and FVKESK. The V gene lost 6 bases and the J gene lost 2 bases, with 10 bases spanning the gap. CDR3 protein: CASRHRDNYGYTF. The CDR3 nucleotides read TGTGCCAGCAGGCACCGGGACAACTATGGCTACACCTTC.

This clonotype was recorded a few times. This chain joins TRBV10-1 and TRBJ2-3; tentatively, D is TRBD2 (6 bases). The V gene's germline CDR1 is WNHNN and CDR2 SYGVQD (reference sequence). The CDR3 extends over 14 amino acids. V dropped 3 bases and J dropped 4 bases, with 11 bases sitting between them. The CDR3 loop reads CASSDSGEADTQYF. CDR3 coding DNA: TGCGCCAGCAGTGATTCGGGAGAGGCAGATACGCAGTATTTT.

This clonotype appeared a few times. The chain employs TRBV20-1 and TRBJ2-3; a possible D gene is TRBD2 (6 bases). In germline, CDR1 is DFQATT, CDR2 SNEGSKA (reference sequence). V lost 3 bases, J lost 2 bases, and 12 bases lay in between. The CDR3 extends over 14 amino acids. The CDR3 here is CSASLGRYTDTQYF. CDR3 DNA sequence: TGCAGTGCTAGTTTGGGGAGGTACACAGATACGCAGTATTTT.

This clonotype was seen repeatedly, ten times or more. The V and J genes are TRBV9 and TRBJ2-7, with 8 bases matching TRBD2. CDR3 length: 14 residues. CDR1 and CDR2 from the germline V gene are SGDLS and YYNGEE. V trimming: 3 bases; J trimming: 0 bases; junction bases outside the gene matches: 2. CDR3: CASSAGLVSYEQYF. The CDR3 DNA follows: TGTGCCAGCAGCGCGGGACTAGTCTCCTACGAGCAGTACTTC.

The sample holds a few counts of this clonotype. V and J are TRBV12-3 or TRBV12-4 and TRBJ1-2; 7 bases agree with TRBD1. The CDR3 runs to 14 residues. J was trimmed by 4 bases and V by 6 bases; bases with no gene match: 8. The CDR3: CASSGDRHPYGYTF. The CDR3 region has the DNA TGTGCCAGCAGCGGGGACAGACACCCCTATGGCTACACCTTC.

J is TRBJ2-3 and V is TRBV11-2; TRBD2 matches 10 bases. CDR1 SGHAT and CDR2 FQNNGV come from the germline V gene. The CDR3 loop spans 15 amino acids. The V segment lost 4 bases and the J segment 4 bases; nucleotides outside the gene matches: 5. CDR3 amino acids: CASSSSGRSADTQYF. CDR3 nucleotide sequence: TGTGCCAGCAGCTCTAGCGGGAGATCGGCAGATACGCAGTATTTT.

This chain joins TRBV29-1 and TRBJ2-1, with 14 nucleotides matching TRBD2. The CDR3 covers 15 residues. V lost 6 bases to trimming and J lost 0 bases; unmatched junction nucleotides: 1. Germline-derived CDR1 and CDR2 are SQVTM and ANQGSEA. CDR3 in DNA: TGCAGCGTCGGGACTAGCGGGGGCTCCTACAATGAGCAGTTCTTC. The encoded protein is CSVGTSGGSYNEQFF.

The chain joins TRBV7-6 to TRBJ2-6; no definite D call. This CDR3 has 17 residues. V lost 1 base and J lost 0, with 10 bases in between. Per germline, CDR1 SGHVS and CDR2 FNYEAQ. CDR3: CASSLGRPSSGANVLTF. CDR3 coding DNA: TGTGCCAGCAGCTTAGGGCGTCCTAGCTCTGGGGCCAACGTCCTGACTTTC.

Regarding this clonotype: Germline is not matched at one junction end, which may reflect a read error. This sequence joins TRBV5-5 and TRBJ1-1; D is unclear. The CDR3 contains 12 residues. Germline loops: CDR1 SGHKS, CDR2 YYEKEE (reference sequence). CDR3 sequence: CAISPGPREAFF. DNA for the CDR3: TGTGCCATCAGCCCCGGGCCCCGTGAAGCTTTCTTT.

This clonotype was seen only a few times. This chain links TRBV15 with TRBJ2-2; 9 bases are shared with TRBD2. The CDR3 runs 14 residues. The germline V gene encodes CDR1 LNHNV and CDR2 YYDKDF (reference sequence). The V segment lost 9 bases and the J segment 4 bases; nucleotides outside the gene matches: 6. CDR3: CATGVREGTGELFF. CDR3 sequence (DNA): TGTGCCACAGGCGTGCGGGAGGGCACCGGGGAGCTGTTTTTT.

This clonotype showed up many times. V and J are TRBV7-9 and TRBJ1-6, with a tentative D call TRBD1 (5 bases). Germline CDR1 is SEHNR and CDR2 is FQNEAQ (reference sequence). V was pared by 5 bases and J by 7 bases, with 21 bases between. The CDR3 sequence is 17 residues long. CDR3 loop: CASSPSRDREKNSPLHF. The DNA for the CDR3 is TGTGCCAGCAGCCCAAGTAGAGACAGAGAAAAGAATTCACCCCTCCACTTT.

This chain connects TRBV27 to TRBJ2-7; TRBD2 might be the D (6 bases). In germline, CDR1 is MNHEY, CDR2 SMNVEV (reference sequence). V shed 4 bases and J shed 5 bases, with 12 bases lying between them. This CDR3 is built from 13 residues. CDR3 DNA: TGTGCCAGCAGTTCGGGACTTAATAACGAGCAGTACTTC. The encoded protein is CASSSGLNNEQYF.